This TCR beta chain was profiled in a study of cytomegalovirus exposure and HLA in healthy donors. Between the trimmed V and J ends, which lost 3 bases and 0 bases, there was a span of 4 bases. Germline V gene data show CDR1 as SGHTS and CDR2 as YDEGEE. The length of the CDR3 is 12 residues. Study observations and caveats: For cytomegalovirus status, the classifier reportedly gave diagnoses with high specificity and sensitivity. The finding came from a later analysis; first-cohort TCR clusters tended to co-occur in the 95 to 150 validation repertoires. Specificity of three CMV-associated chains for CMV antigens was verified in vitro. It was 164 TCR beta chains that were listed as cytomegalovirus-associated.

As for this clone: The target antigen is unknown.

Profiled with immunoSEQ multiplex PCR; TCRdb holds only in-frame clones, not every one. This sample carries 65,000 to 95,000 clones, approximately 95% of them seen once, and the ten largest clones take 3% to 3.5%. The receptor was isolated from a man aged 18 to 30 in good health and CMV-seronegative. Sequenced material: PBMCs. The rearrangement links TRBV5-8 to TRBJ2-7; D is ambiguous. CDR3 DNA sequence: TGTGCCAGCAGCTCTCTCTCCTACGAGCAGTACTTC. This sequence encodes CASSSLSYEQYF.